This is a list of T cell receptor beta chains from one sample in a study of cytomegalovirus exposure and HLA in healthy donors. The table came from immunoSEQ multiplex PCR; TCRdb's copy has only in-frame clones and leaves some out. The table shows roughly 98,000 clones, with 62% occurring only once. What was sequenced was PBMCs. Every receptor here comes from a young woman in good health and CMV-seropositive. Both conserved end residues are part of each CDR3. D genes are given only for firm matches. Expanded clones are given a class, and other clones once, few, many or no size at all.

V	D	size	J	CDR3	DNA
TRBV5-6	-	-	TRBJ2-5	CASSLAQGQETQYF	TGTGCCAGCAGCTTGGCCCAGGGTCAAGAGACCCAGTACTTC
TRBV5-6	TRBD1	-	TRBJ1-1	CASRRGDRNIYTEAFF	TGTGCCAGCAGAAGGGGGGACAGAAACATTTACACTGAAGCTTTCTTT
TRBV11-3	-	-	TRBJ2-7	CASSFYYEQYF	TGTGCCAGCAGCTTCTACTACGAGCAGTACTTC
TRBV19	TRBD1	-	TRBJ1-1	CASSIEGADTEAFF	TGTGCCAGTAGTATTGAGGGGGCCGACACTGAAGCTTTCTTT
TRBV6-1	-	-	TRBJ1-2	CASSPIRDTTYGYTF	TGTGCCAGCAGTCCTATCCGGGACACAACCTATGGCTACACCTTC
TRBV29-1	-	-	TRBJ1-2	CSAKWRVQDGGGYTF	TGCAGCGCCAAATGGCGGGTCCAGGACGGAGGTGGCTACACCTTC
TRBV5-4	TRBD1	-	TRBJ1-1	CASSLIGRDRGTEAFF	TGTGCCAGCAGCTTGATAGGGCGGGACAGGGGGACTGAAGCTTTCTTT
TRBV7-2	TRBD2	-	TRBJ2-1	CASSLGSGGSNEQFF	TGTGCCAGCAGCTTGGGCAGCGGGGGATCCAATGAGCAGTTCTTC
TRBV7-8	-	-	TRBJ2-3	CASSLARGSAGTQYF	TGTGCCAGCAGCTTAGCGCGAGGGTCGGCAGGTACGCAGTATTTT
TRBV7-8	TRBD1	few	TRBJ1-6	CASSGTVLNSPLHF	TGTGCCAGCAGCGGGACAGTCCTTAATTCACCCCTCCACTTT
TRBV18	TRBD1	-	TRBJ1-1	CASSPQGARTEAFF	TGTGCCAGCTCACCCCAGGGGGCGCGCACTGAAGCTTTCTTT
TRBV10-2	TRBD2	-	TRBJ2-7	CASSEPRLAGEQYF	TGCGCCAGCAGTGAGCCGCGACTAGCGGGTGAGCAGTACTTC
TRBV13	TRBD2	few	TRBJ2-5	CASRWGLAGDLETQYF	TGTGCCAGCAGGTGGGGACTAGCGGGGGATCTTGAGACCCAGTACTTC
TRBV6-5	-	-	TRBJ1-3	CASSYSSMDSGNTIYF	TGTGCCAGCAGTTACTCCTCGATGGACAGCGGAAACACCATATATTTT
TRBV5-4	TRBD2	-	TRBJ2-3	CASSPGGGGAIGADTQYF	TGTGCCAGCAGCCCTGGGGGCGGGGGGGCCATTGGTGCAGATACGCAGTATTTT
TRBV19	-	-	TRBJ1-5	CASSIRGYQPQHF	TGTGCCAGTAGCATCAGGGGATATCAGCCCCAGCATTTT
TRBV5-1	-	-	TRBJ1-2	CASSPKEVGYGYTF	TGCGCCAGCAGTCCGAAGGAGGTGGGCTATGGCTACACCTTC
TRBV4-3	TRBD1	-	TRBJ1-1	CASSQDIQGGTEAFF	TGCGCCAGCAGCCAAGATATCCAGGGGGGAACTGAAGCTTTCTTT
TRBV25-1	TRBD1	-	TRBJ2-7	CASSASVRDRGTYEQYF	TGTGCCAGCAGTGCTTCGGTCCGGGACAGGGGGACCTACGAGCAGTACTTC
TRBV19	-	-	TRBJ2-1	CASSRGQPGFYNEQFF	TGTGCCAGTAGTAGAGGACAGCCGGGGTTTTACAATGAGCAGTTCTTC
TRBV30	-	-	TRBJ1-2	CAWSGGDVHYPF	TGTGCCTGGTCGGGGGGCGACGTACACTACCCCTTC
TRBV2	TRBD1	-	TRBJ1-3	CASRRDRAGNTIYF	TGTGCCAGCAGGAGGGACAGGGCCGGAAACACCATATATTTT
TRBV10-3	TRBD1	-	TRBJ2-1	CAIRAGTGALQDANEQFF	TGTGCCATCAGGGCGGGGACAGGGGCACTACAAGATGCGAATGAGCAGTTCTTC
TRBV28	-	few	TRBJ2-7	CASSVSGSSYEQYF	TGTGCCAGCAGTGTTTCCGGGAGCTCCTACGAGCAGTACTTC
TRBV2	TRBD2	-	TRBJ2-1	CASSDSGGSYNEQFF	TGTGCCAGCAGTGACAGCGGGGGCTCCTACAATGAGCAGTTCTTC
TRBV2	TRBD2	-	TRBJ2-1	CASSEGGLLGEQFF	TGTGCCAGCAGTGAAGGGGGACTACTCGGTGAGCAGTTCTTC
TRBV7-2	TRBD1	-	TRBJ2-7	CASSLGGRGYEQYF	TGTGCCAGCAGCCTAGGGGGCAGGGGTTACGAGCAGTACTTC
TRBV18	TRBD1	-	TRBJ2-1	CASSPRPGGFEQFF	TGTGCCAGCTCACCACGGCCAGGGGGTTTTGAGCAGTTCTTC
TRBV4-2	-	-	TRBJ1-3	CASSQDSGNTIYF	TGTGCCAGCAGCCAGGACAGTGGAAACACCATATATTTT
TRBV5-1	TRBD2	-	TRBJ2-1	CASSLSGGLSYNEQFF	TGCGCCAGCAGCTTAAGCGGGGGCCTCTCCTACAATGAGCAGTTCTTC
TRBV30	TRBD1	-	TRBJ2-2	CAWTNRGRDTGELFF	TGTGCCTGGACAAACAGGGGAAGGGACACCGGGGAGCTGTTTTTT
TRBV2	TRBD2	-	TRBJ2-1	CASRGGVGNEQFF	TGTGCCAGCCGTGGGGGGGTCGGGAATGAGCAGTTCTTC
TRBV7-3	-	-	TRBJ1-1	CASSYGGSSDTEAFF	TGTGCCAGCAGCTACGGGGGGTCGTCGGACACTGAAGCTTTCTTT
TRBV9	-	-	TRBJ1-4	CASSVGVNVNEKLFF	TGTGCCAGCAGCGTAGGAGTGAATGTGAATGAAAAACTGTTTTTT
TRBV29-1	TRBD1	medium-sized	TRBJ2-2	CSGDRDTGELFF	TGCAGCGGGGACAGGGATACCGGGGAGCTGTTTTTT
TRBV6-1	-	-	TRBJ1-6	CASSERGTNSPLHF	TGTGCCAGCAGTGAGCGGGGGACCAATTCACCCCTCCACTTT
TRBV7-2	-	-	TRBJ2-5	CASSFRGAGGTQYF	TGTGCCAGCAGCTTCCGCGGGGCCGGCGGGACCCAGTACTTC
TRBV18	TRBD1	few	TRBJ2-7	CASSRLGTGGHEQYF	TGTGCCAGCTCACGATTGGGGACAGGGGGCCACGAGCAGTACTTC
TRBV5-1	TRBD1	-	TRBJ1-1	CASSLMVGQTTEAFF	TGCGCCAGCAGCTTGATGGTGGGACAGACCACTGAAGCTTTCTTT
TRBV11-1	-	-	TRBJ1-6	CASSRSYNSPLHF	TGTGCCAGCAGCCGCAGCTATAATTCACCCCTCCACTTT
TRBV29-1	-	few	TRBJ2-2	CSATRGAFTGELFF	TGCAGCGCCACCCGCGGGGCTTTCACCGGGGAGCTGTTTTTT